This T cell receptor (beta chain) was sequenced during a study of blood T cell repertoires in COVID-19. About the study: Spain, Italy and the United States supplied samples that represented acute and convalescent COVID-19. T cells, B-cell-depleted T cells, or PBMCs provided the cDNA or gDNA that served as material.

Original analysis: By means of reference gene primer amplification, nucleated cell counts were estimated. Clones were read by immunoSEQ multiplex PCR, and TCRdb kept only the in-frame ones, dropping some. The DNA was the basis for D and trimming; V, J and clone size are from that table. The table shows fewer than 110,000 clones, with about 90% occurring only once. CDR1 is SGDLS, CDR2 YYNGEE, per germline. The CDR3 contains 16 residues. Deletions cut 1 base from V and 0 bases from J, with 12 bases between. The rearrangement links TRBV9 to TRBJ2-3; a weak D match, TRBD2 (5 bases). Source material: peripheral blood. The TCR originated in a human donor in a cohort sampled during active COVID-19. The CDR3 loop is CASSVLKSGSTDTQYF. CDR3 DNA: TGTGCCAGCAGCGTACTCAAGTCGGGGAGCACAGATACGCAGTATTTT.